This T cell receptor (beta chain) is from a study of post-analysis software for immune sequencing data. As for the study in general: Multiple sclerosis in the patients followed relapsing-remitting, secondary progressive and progressive-relapsing courses.

Germline values: CDR1 SGHAT, CDR2 FQNNGV. Trimming took 5 bases from V and 2 from J, leaving 13 bases between them. The CDR3 extends over 14 amino acids. This clonotype occurred a few times. What it binds is not known. TCR beta cDNA libraries included unique molecular identifiers. The source material, roughly 0.9 to 11 million T cells, gave rise to 400,000 to 550,000 cDNA molecules. Each CDR3 protein gets one entry after TCRdb re-called the PCR reads with MiXCR. This repertoire shows a few hundred thousand distinct CDR3 sequences, less than 40% found once; its top ten account for approximately 5.4%. Findings and limits, study-wide: Normalized Chao1 diversity was significantly lower in multiple sclerosis patients than in controls. Five or six TRBV segments, TRBV5-6, TRBV5-1 and TRBV20-1 among them, were found more frequent in patients than controls. By F measure, strong co-clustering occurred among samples prepared in the same batch.

This chain uses TRBV11-2 with TRBJ2-7, with D possibly TRBD1 on 5 matching bases. The sequencing sample was made of blood. This receptor was taken from a girl aged 2-17 years with multiple sclerosis. The CDR3 region is CASSALQGTYEQYF. CDR3 in DNA: TGTGCCAGCAGCGCATTGCAGGGAACCTACGAGCAGTACTTC.